This T cell receptor (beta chain) was profiled in a study of T cells in localized non-small cell lung cancer. Assay: immunoSEQ multiplex PCR; the TCRdb copy retains only in-frame clones and omits some. This sample yields over 4,000 clones, of which over 25% are seen a single time; roughly 8.7% belongs to the top ten. Remarks on this clone: The antigen is not known.

Broader study findings: Peak T cell clonality was found in uninvolved adjacent lung, exceeding tumor.

CDR3 size: 17 residues. Germline CDR1 is SGHNT and CDR2 is YENEEA. The V and J ends lost 1 base and 0 bases respectively, with 14 bases between them. This TCR derives from a male donor older than 55 with stage I lung adenocarcinoma. The V gene is TRBV11-3, the J gene TRBJ2-3; D may match TRBD1 or TRBD2 (7 bases each). This sample comprised lung tumor tissue, obtained before any cancer treatment. The CDR3 DNA follows: TGTGCCAGCAGCTTAGGACAGGGAGGGATGAGCACAGATACGCAGTATTTT. It is translated as CASSLGQGGMSTDTQYF.